This T cell receptor beta chain appears in the sequencing data of a study of T cells after somatic rescue of genetic block. Clones were read by immunoSEQ multiplex PCR, and TCRdb kept only the in-frame ones, dropping some. The sample comprises tens of thousands of clones, roughly 88% of which are singletons, and 2.5% to 3% rests with the top ten. The sequence derives from a man aged 25-45 years. The sample consisted of peripheral blood mononuclear cells (PBMCs).

The chain's CDR3 is CASSLGEGMTNYGYTF. The CDR3 nucleotides read TGTGCCAGCAGCCTCGGGGAGGGAATGACTAACTATGGCTACACCTTC. The genes are TRBV5-4 and TRBJ1-2; D is uncertain. Germline V lookup: CDR1 SGHNT, CDR2 YYREEE (reference sequence). V gave up 4 bases and J gave up 0 bases, with 16 bases separating them. The CDR3 has 16 amino acids.